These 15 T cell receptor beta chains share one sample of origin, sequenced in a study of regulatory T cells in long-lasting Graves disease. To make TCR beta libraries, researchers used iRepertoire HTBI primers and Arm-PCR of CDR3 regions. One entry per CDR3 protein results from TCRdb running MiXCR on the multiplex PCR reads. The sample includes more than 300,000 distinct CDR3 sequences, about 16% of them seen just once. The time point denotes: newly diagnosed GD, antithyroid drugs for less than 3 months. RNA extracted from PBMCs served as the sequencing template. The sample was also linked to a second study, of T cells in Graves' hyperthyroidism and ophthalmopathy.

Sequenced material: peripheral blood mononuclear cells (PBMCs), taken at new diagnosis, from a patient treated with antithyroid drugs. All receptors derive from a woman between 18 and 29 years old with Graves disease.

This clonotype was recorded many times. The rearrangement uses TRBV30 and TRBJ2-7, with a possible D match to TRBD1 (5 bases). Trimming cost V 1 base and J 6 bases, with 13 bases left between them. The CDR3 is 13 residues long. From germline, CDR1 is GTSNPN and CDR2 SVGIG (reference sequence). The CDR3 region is CAWSGLGDREQYF. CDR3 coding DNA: TGTGCCTGGAGTGGGTTAGGGGATCGCGAGCAGTACTTC. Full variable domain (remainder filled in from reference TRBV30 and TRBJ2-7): SQTIHQWPATLVQPVGSPLSLECTVEGTSNPNLYWYRQAAGRGLQLLFYSVGIGQISSEVPQNLSASRPQDRQFILSSKKLLLSDSGFYLCAWSGLGDREQYFGPGTRLTVT.

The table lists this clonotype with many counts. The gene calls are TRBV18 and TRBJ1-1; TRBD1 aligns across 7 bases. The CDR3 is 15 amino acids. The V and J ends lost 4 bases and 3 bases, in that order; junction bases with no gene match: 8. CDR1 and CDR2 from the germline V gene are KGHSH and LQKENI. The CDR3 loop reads CASSLNRDSYTEAFF. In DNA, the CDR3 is TGTGCCAGCTCACTAAACCGGGACAGCTACACTGAAGCTTTCTTT.

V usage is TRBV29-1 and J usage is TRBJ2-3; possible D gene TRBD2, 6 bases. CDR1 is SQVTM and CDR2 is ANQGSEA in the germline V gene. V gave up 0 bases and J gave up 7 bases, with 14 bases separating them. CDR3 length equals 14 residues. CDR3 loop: CSVEETRGSNTQYF. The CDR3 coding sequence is TGCAGCGTTGAAGAAACGCGGGGATCTAATACGCAGTATTTT.

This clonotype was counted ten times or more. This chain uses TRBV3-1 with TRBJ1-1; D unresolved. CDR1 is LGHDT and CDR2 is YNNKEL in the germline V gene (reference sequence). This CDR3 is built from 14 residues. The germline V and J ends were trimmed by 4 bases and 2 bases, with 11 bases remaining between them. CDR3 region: CASSPLHLNTEAFF. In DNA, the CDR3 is TGTGCCAGCAGCCCCCTCCACTTAAACACTGAAGCTTTCTTT. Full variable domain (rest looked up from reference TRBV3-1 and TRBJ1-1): DTAVSQTPKYLVTQMGNDKSIKCEQNLGHDTMYWYKQDSKKFLKIMFSYNNKELIINETVPNRFSPKSPDKAHLNLHINSLELGDSAVYFCASSPLHLNTEAFFGQGTRLTVV.

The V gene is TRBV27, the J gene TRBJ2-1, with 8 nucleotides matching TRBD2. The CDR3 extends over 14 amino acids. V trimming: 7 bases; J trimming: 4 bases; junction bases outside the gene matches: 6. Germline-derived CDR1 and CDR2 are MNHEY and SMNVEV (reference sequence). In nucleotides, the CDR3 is TGTGCCAGCAAGCGGGAGATGCGATACAATGAGCAGTTCTTC. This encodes CASKREMRYNEQFF.

The CDR3 coding sequence is TGTGCCAGTAACGCAGGGAGGAACACTGAAGCTTTCTTT. Protein sequence: CASNAGRNTEAFF. This chain links TRBV19 with TRBJ1-1, with D possibly TRBD1 on 5 matching bases. Per germline, CDR1 LNHDA and CDR2 SQIVND (reference sequence). The CDR3 extends over 13 amino acids. Between the trimmed V and J ends, which lost 7 bases and 1 base, there was a span of 10 bases.

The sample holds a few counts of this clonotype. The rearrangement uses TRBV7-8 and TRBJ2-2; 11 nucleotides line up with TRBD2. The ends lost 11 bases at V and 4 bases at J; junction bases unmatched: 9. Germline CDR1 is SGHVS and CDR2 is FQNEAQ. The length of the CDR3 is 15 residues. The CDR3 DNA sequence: TGTGCCGGCCAAAATAGCGGGGGGGCCACCGGGGAGCTGTTTTTT. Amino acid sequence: CAGQNSGGATGELFF.

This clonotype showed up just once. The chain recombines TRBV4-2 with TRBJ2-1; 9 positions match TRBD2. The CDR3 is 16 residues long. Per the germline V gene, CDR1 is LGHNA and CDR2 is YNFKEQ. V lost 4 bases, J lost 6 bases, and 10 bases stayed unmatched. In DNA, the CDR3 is TGTGCCAGCAGCCCGTTTGGCGGGGGGGCCGTCAATGAGCAGTTCTTC. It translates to CASSPFGGGAVNEQFF.

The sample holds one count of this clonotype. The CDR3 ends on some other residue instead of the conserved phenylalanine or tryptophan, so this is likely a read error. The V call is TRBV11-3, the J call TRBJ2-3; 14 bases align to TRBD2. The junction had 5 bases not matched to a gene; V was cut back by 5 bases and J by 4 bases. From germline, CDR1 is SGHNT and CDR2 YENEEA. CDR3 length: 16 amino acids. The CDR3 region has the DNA TGTGCCAGCAGCCCCGGGACTAGCGGGGGCGCAGATACGCAGTATCTT. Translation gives CASSPGTSGGADTQYL.

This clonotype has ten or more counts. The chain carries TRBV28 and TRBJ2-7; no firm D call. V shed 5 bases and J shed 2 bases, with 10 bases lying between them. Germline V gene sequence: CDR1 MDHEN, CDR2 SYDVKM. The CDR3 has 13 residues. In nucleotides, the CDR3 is TGTGCCAGCAGTCCCCCCCCGACCTACGAGCAGTACTTC. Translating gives CASSPPPTYEQYF.

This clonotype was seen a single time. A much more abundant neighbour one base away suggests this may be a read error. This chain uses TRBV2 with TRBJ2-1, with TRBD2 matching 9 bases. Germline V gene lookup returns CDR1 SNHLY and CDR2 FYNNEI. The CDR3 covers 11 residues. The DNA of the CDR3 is TGTGTAGCGGGGGCATACAATGAGCAGTTCTTC. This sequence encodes CVAGAYNEQFF. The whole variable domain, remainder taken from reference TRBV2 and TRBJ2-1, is EPEVTQTPSHQVTQMGQEVILRCVPISNHLYFYWYRQILGQKVEFLVSFYNNEISEKSEIFDDQFSVERPDGSNFTLKIRSTKLEDSAMYFCVAGAYNEQFFGPGTRLTVL.

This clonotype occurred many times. CDR3 DNA sequence: TGTGCCAGCAGTTTATCCCTTAACGGGATTGAAATATACAATGAGCAGTTCTTC. This sequence encodes CASSLSLNGIEIYNEQFF. The V and J genes are TRBV28 and TRBJ2-1, with a weak D call TRBD2 (5 bases). Germline V gene lookup returns CDR1 MDHEN and CDR2 SYDVKM. V lost 1 base to trimming and J lost 4 bases, with 20 bases between them. The CDR3 is 18 residues long.

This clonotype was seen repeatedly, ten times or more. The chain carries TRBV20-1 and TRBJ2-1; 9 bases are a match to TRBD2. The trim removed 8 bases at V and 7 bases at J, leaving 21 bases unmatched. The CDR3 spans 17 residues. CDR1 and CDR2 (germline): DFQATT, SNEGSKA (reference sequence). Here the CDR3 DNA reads TGCAGTTCGAGGCCGGTTTTGGCGGGAGGGCCACGAAATGAGCAGTTCTTC. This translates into CSSRPVLAGGPRNEQFF.

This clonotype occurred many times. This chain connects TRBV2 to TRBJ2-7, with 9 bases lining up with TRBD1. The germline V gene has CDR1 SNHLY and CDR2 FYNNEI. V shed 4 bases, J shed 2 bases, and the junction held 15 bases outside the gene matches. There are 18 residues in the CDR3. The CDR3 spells CASSGSPGQGIIAYEQYF. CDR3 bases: TGTGCCAGCAGTGGTTCCCCGGGACAGGGCATAATTGCCTACGAGCAGTACTTC. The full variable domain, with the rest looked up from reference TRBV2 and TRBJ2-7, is EPEVTQTPSHQVTQMGQEVILRCVPISNHLYFYWYRQILGQKVEFLVSFYNNEISEKSEIFDDQFSVERPDGSNFTLKIRSTKLEDSAMYFCASSGSPGQGIIAYEQYFGPGTRLTVT.

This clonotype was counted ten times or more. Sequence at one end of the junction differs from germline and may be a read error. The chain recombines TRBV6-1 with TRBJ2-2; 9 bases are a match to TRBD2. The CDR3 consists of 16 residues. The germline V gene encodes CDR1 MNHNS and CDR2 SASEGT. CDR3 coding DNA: TGCGCCAGCAGTGACCAAGGCCTAGCGGGAACCGGGGAGCTGTTTTTT. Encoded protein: CASSDQGLAGTGELFF.